This passage covers 2 T cell receptor beta chains from one sample sequenced in a study of T cells in Graves' hyperthyroidism and ophthalmopathy. It was RNA transcripts that yielded the amplified TCR beta CDR3 regions. The HTBI primer set drove a first-round RT-PCR of the TCR CDR3. Via MiXCR, TCRdb re-called the multiplex PCR reads, giving one row per CDR3 protein. This repertoire shows approximately 710,000 distinct CDR3 sequences, around 15% found once; its top ten account for about 16%. The sample was blood. These receptors were taken from a man between 45 and 60 years old with Graves' hyperthyroidism.

This clonotype has ten or more counts. This chain connects TRBV11-2 to TRBJ2-7; tentatively, D is TRBD2 (6 bases). CDR1 is SGHAT, CDR2 FQNNGV, per germline. V gave up 5 bases and J gave up 3 bases, with 14 bases separating them. The CDR3 consists of 14 residues. The CDR3 spells CASSLPGAIYEQYF. The CDR3 DNA is TGTGCCAGCAGCCTCCCGGGAGCCATCTACGAGCAGTACTTC.

This clonotype was recorded many times. CDR3 bases: TGTGCCAGCAGACCCGAGGAAACCGGGACAGGGATCCACTATGGCTACACCTTC. Its protein product is CASRPEETGTGIHYGYTF. This sequence joins TRBV28 and TRBJ1-2; TRBD1 matches 9 bases. The CDR3 is made up of 18 amino acids. Germline CDR1 is MDHEN and CDR2 is SYDVKM. With 6 bases clipped from V and 3 bases from J, the junction kept 17 bases outside the gene matches.